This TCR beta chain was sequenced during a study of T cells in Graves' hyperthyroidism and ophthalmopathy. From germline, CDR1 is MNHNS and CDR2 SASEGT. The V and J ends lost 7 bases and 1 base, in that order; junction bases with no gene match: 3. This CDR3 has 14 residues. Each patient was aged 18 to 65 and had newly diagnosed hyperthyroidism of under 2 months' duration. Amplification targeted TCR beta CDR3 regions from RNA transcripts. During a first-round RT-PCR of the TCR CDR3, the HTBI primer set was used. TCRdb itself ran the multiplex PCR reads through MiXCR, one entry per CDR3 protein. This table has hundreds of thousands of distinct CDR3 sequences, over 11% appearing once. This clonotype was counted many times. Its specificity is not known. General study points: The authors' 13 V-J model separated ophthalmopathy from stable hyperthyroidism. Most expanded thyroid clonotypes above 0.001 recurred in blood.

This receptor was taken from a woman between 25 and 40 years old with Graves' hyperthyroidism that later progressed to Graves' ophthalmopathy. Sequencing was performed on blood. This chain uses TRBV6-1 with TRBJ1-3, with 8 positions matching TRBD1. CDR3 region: CASIRQGSGNTIYF. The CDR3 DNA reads TGTGCCAGCATACGACAGGGGTCTGGAAACACCATATATTTT.